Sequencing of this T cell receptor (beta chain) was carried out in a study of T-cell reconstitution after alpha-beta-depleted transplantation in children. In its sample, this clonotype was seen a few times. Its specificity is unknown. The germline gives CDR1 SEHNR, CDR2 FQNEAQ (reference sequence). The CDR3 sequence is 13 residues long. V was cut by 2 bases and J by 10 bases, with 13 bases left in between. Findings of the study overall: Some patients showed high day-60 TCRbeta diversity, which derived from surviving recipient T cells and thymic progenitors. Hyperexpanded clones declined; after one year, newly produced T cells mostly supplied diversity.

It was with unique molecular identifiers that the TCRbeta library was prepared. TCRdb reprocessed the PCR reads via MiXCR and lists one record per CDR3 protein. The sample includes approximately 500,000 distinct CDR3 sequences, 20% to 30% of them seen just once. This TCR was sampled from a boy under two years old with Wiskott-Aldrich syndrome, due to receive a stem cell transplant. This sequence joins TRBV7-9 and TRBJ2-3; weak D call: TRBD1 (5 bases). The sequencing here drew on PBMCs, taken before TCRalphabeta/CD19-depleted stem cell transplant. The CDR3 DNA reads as TGTGCCAGCAGCTTACTCTTAGGACAAGCGCAGTATTTT. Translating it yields CASSLLLGQAQYF.